The rows below give T cell receptor beta chains drawn from one sample of a study of blood T cells in healthy people across ages. Using its own MiXCR run on the 5' RACE reads, TCRdb lists one record per CDR3 protein. Among 600,000 to 800,000 distinct CDR3 sequences listed, around 50% were seen once. The sequenced material came from blood. The receptors come from an elderly woman in good health. Both conserved end residues are part of each CDR3. A D gene is named only where the DNA matches it firmly. Size is omitted from some rows. Given values are once, few, many or a class for expanded clones.

.	.	TRBV10-3	TRBJ1-1	TGTGCCATCAGTGATACCGGCACTGAAGCTTTCTTT	CAISDTGTEAFF
few	.	TRBV6-2/TRBV6-3	TRBJ1-6	TGTGCCAGCAGTTACCGGGACACGAATTCACCCCTCCACTTT	CASSYRDTNSPLHF
many	TRBD2	TRBV24-1	TRBJ2-1	TGTGCCACCAGTGATCGGACTAGCTCCCTCGATGAGCAGTTCTTC	CATSDRTSSLDEQFF
once	TRBD1	TRBV6-5	TRBJ2-7	TGTGCCAGCAGTTACTCACCAGGGGGCCGGTACGAGCAGTACTTC	CASSYSPGGRYEQYF
.	.	TRBV6-5	TRBJ2-3	TGTGCCAGCAGTCCCAGGATCGGAGATACGCAGTATTTT	CASSPRIGDTQYF
.	.	TRBV29-1	TRBJ2-5	TGCAGGTCTGGGACGGGAGTAGAGACCCAGTACTTC	CRSGTGVETQYF
many	.	TRBV29-1	TRBJ2-3	TGCAGCGTCCTTGACAGCCCCTCACCCACAGATACGCAGTATTTT	CSVLDSPSPTDTQYF
.	TRBD1	TRBV4-1	TRBJ2-7	TGCGCCAGCAGCCAAAACGAGGGACAGGGCTACGAGCAGTACTTC	CASSQNEGQGYEQYF
.	TRBD2	TRBV10-1	TRBJ2-3	TGCGCCAGCAGTATTTCGGCTAGCGGGAGTGCAGATACGCAGTATTTT	CASSISASGSADTQYF
.	.	TRBV20-1	TRBJ2-5	TGCAGTGCCAAGGGGACTCCCGGCCTCATAAAGGAGGCCCAGTACTTC	CSAKGTPGLIKEAQYF
.	TRBD2	TRBV5-1	TRBJ2-1	TGCGCCAGCAGCTTGAGACTAGCGGCTACCTACAATGAGCAGTTCTTC	CASSLRLAATYNEQFF
many	TRBD2	TRBV28	TRBJ2-3	TGTGCCAGCACTCCTAGCGGGGGCACAGATACGCAGTATTTT	CASTPSGGTDTQYF
once	.	TRBV12-3/TRBV12-4	TRBJ2-7	TGTGCCAGCAGTCCCTCTGGAGGGCGCGAGCAGTACTTC	CASSPSGGREQYF
few	.	TRBV2	TRBJ2-2	TGTGCCAGCAGTGCGGCGGCTAGCGCAGGGGAGCTGTTTTTT	CASSAAASAGELFF
.	TRBD2	TRBV30	TRBJ2-3	TGTGCCTGGAGTGTCGGTAGCGGGAGCACAGATACGCAGTATTTT	CAWSVGSGSTDTQYF
.	.	TRBV27	TRBJ2-5	TGTGCCAGCAGTGGGGGGAGTACCCTTGTTGGGACCCAGTACTTC	CASSGGSTLVGTQYF
.	.	TRBV12-1	TRBJ2-3	TGTGCCAGCAGCTTACTAGCGGGAGGGCCCGAAGATACGCAGTATTTT	CASSLLAGGPEDTQYF
once	.	TRBV15	TRBJ2-1	TGTGCCACCAGCAGAGATAGAAGTGTTAGTGAGCAGTTCTTC	CATSRDRSVSEQFF
many	TRBD1	TRBV6-5	TRBJ1-6	TGTGCCAGCAGCCGTGTGGGGGGACAGGGAAATTCACCCCTCCACTTT	CASSRVGGQGNSPLHF
.	TRBD1	TRBV7-9	TRBJ1-2	TGTGCCAGCAGATTAGGCCTTAGGGACAGGGGAGGAGATGGCTACACCTTC	CASRLGLRDRGGDGYTF
many	.	TRBV4-2	TRBJ2-1	TGTGCCAGCAGCCAAGAGTCCCCCAATGAGCAGTTCTTC	CASSQESPNEQFF
many	TRBD1	TRBV29-1	TRBJ2-5	TGCAGCGTCGCCGGGACAGCTCATGAAGAGACCCAGTACTTC	CSVAGTAHEETQYF
.	.	TRBV3-1	TRBJ2-7	TGTGCCAGCAGCCAAGATTTAAGGGGCCTCGAGCAGTACTTC	CASSQDLRGLEQYF
.	TRBD2	TRBV28	TRBJ2-1	TGTGCCAGTCGTGTAGCGGGAGGGCAGGATGAGCAGTTCTTC	CASRVAGGQDEQFF
many	.	TRBV5-1	TRBJ1-2	TGCGCCAGCAGTTCGGGGGGCTACTTAGGCTACACCTTC	CASSSGGYLGYTF
.	.	TRBV11-2	TRBJ2-5	TGTGCCTCCCATGCGGTAAGGGGGGGCCGTTACGATGAGCAGTACTTC	CASHAVRGGRYDEQYF
many	.	TRBV7-2	TRBJ2-1	TGTGCCAGCAGCTTAGCGGGATATTGGTTCTTC	CASSLAGYWFF
many	.	TRBV7-9	TRBJ2-1	TGTGCCAGCAGCTGGACAGCCCTCAATGAGCAGTTCTTC	CASSWTALNEQFF
.	.	TRBV20-1	TRBJ1-3	TGCAGTGCTAGAGATGACGGGAATGGAAACACCATATATTTT	CSARDDGNGNTIYF
many	.	TRBV7-2	TRBJ2-3	TGTGCCAGCAGCTTAGGGGCCCATGGTGATACGCAGTATTTT	CASSLGAHGDTQYF
.	.	TRBV5-1	TRBJ2-2	TGCGCCAGCGGCGTTGAAACAAATCTCGGACACGGGGAGCTGTTTTTT	CASGVETNLGHGELFF
many	.	TRBV12-3/TRBV12-4	TRBJ2-5	TGTGCCAGCAGCCTGTGGAGGGACCGAAGAAGTGCCCAGTACTTC	CASSLWRDRRSAQYF
.	.	TRBV11-2	TRBJ2-6	TGTGCCAGCAGCTCCACACTCGGCAGGGGCTCTGGGGCCAACGTCCTGACTTTC	CASSSTLGRGSGANVLTF
.	TRBD2	TRBV5-1	TRBJ2-3	TGCGCCAGCAGCTTATCTGGTCGGCGGGCGGGAGCGGATACGCAGTATTTT	CASSLSGRRAGADTQYF
.	.	TRBV19	TRBJ2-1	TGTGCCAGTAGTCTCATCTCGAACAATGAGCAGTTCTTC	CASSLISNNEQFF
.	TRBD1	TRBV28	TRBJ2-1	TGTGCCAGCCGGGATGGGACAGTACCTTACAATGAGCAGTTCTTC	CASRDGTVPYNEQFF
.	.	TRBV19	TRBJ1-5	TGTGCCAGTAGTATTGGCAGGGTCGCGCCCCAGCATTTT	CASSIGRVAPQHF
many	.	TRBV20-1	TRBJ2-3	TGCAGTGCTAGAGATCTGACTAGAAGAGATACGCAGTATTTT	CSARDLTRRDTQYF
many	.	TRBV2	TRBJ2-5	TGTGCCAGCCTTGGTCGGGGTGGGCGGACCCAGTACTTC	CASLGRGGRTQYF
many	.	TRBV20-1	TRBJ2-4	TGCAGTGCTAGAGAAAGTAGAAACATTCAGTACTTC	CSARESRNIQYF
.	.	TRBV6-2/TRBV6-3	TRBJ1-5	TGTGCCAGCAGTCCCGACGGCTCGCGTCAGCCCCAGCATTTT	CASSPDGSRQPQHF
few	.	TRBV20-1	TRBJ2-3	TGCAGTGCTGTCGACTGGGCGGGGGCTACAGATACGCAGTATTTT	CSAVDWAGATDTQYF
.	.	TRBV10-3	TRBJ2-3	TGTGCCATCAGTGAGGTGGGAAGCACAGATACGCAGTATTTT	CAISEVGSTDTQYF
.	.	TRBV9	TRBJ1-1	TGTGCCAGCAGCGCGGCAATGGTGAACACTGAAGCTTTCTTT	CASSAAMVNTEAFF
.	.	TRBV10-3	TRBJ2-1	TGTGCCATCAGTGACTCCCCGGCTTCTCTCACCAATGAGCAGTTCTTC	CAISDSPASLTNEQFF
few	TRBD1	TRBV2	TRBJ2-1	TGTGCCAGCAGTGAGGTTGACAGGGTAGGGAATGAGCAGTTCTTC	CASSEVDRVGNEQFF
.	TRBD2	TRBV20-1	TRBJ2-7	TGCAGTGCTAGAGTCACTAGCGGGACTGAGCAGTACTTC	CSARVTSGTEQYF
many	.	TRBV7-7	TRBJ2-3	TGTGCCAGCAGCTACACAGGGAGGGATACGCAGTATTTT	CASSYTGRDTQYF
few	TRBD2	TRBV5-1	TRBJ2-5	TGCGCCAGCAGCTTGGTTCTAGCGGGAGGCCGGGAGCAGTACTTC	CASSLVLAGGREQYF
.	.	TRBV21-1	TRBJ2-4	TGTGCCAGCAGCAAAGGGGGTCGCCCGGGGGGAGCCAAAAACATTCAGTACTTC	CASSKGGRPGGAKNIQYF
.	TRBD1	TRBV20-1	TRBJ2-1	TGCAGTGCTAGAGATCGACAGGGGTCCGGGAAGTCCTACAATGAGCAGTTCTTC	CSARDRQGSGKSYNEQFF
.	.	TRBV5-1	TRBJ1-5	TGCGCCAGCAGCCCTGGATGGGGGGCTAGCAATCAGCCCCAGCATTTT	CASSPGWGASNQPQHF
once	.	TRBV2	TRBJ2-3	TGTGCCAGCAGTGAAACAGTCACAGATACGCAGTATTTT	CASSETVTDTQYF